A selection of T cell receptor beta chains follows, all from one sample in a study of control samples from healthy donors and cancer patients. Generated by immunoSEQ multiplex PCR, the TCRdb table keeps only in-frame clones and is missing some. This sample yields around 180,000 clones, of which under 95% are seen a single time; 1.3% to 1.5% belongs to the top ten. Specimen: blood. These receptors all stem from a woman between 18 and 29 years old in good health. CDR3s include the opening cysteine and the closing phenylalanine or tryptophan. The order of the fields is D gene, clone size, V gene, J gene, CDR3 protein, CDR3 DNA. A D gene is named only where the DNA matches it firmly. Size tells how often a clone was seen (once, few, many) or the class of an expanded clone, and some rows leave it out.

D gene: TRBD2
clone size: -
V gene: TRBV7-9
J gene: TRBJ2-1
CDR3 protein: CASSLGGLAGNEQFF
CDR3 DNA: TGTGCCAGCAGCTTGGGCGGACTAGCGGGAAATGAGCAGTTCTTC

D gene: -
clone size: -
V gene: TRBV6-2/TRBV6-3
J gene: TRBJ2-5
CDR3 protein: CASSSWETQYF
CDR3 DNA: TGTGCCAGCAGTTCGTGGGAGACCCAGTACTTC

D gene: -
clone size: once
V gene: TRBV28
J gene: TRBJ2-2
CDR3 protein: CASRSGQFPGELFF
CDR3 DNA: TGTGCCAGCAGATCCGGACAGTTTCCCGGGGAGCTGTTTTTT

D gene: -
clone size: -
V gene: TRBV21-1
J gene: TRBJ1-2
CDR3 protein: CASSKDGTGANYGYTF
CDR3 DNA: TGTGCCAGCAGCAAAGATGGGACAGGGGCTAACTATGGCTACACCTTC

D gene: -
clone size: -
V gene: TRBV5-1
J gene: TRBJ2-4
CDR3 protein: CASSFGTKNIQYF
CDR3 DNA: TGCGCCAGCAGCTTTGGTACCAAAAACATTCAGTACTTC

D gene: TRBD1
clone size: -
V gene: TRBV13
J gene: TRBJ2-6
CDR3 protein: CASSWSGTGWSGANVLTF
CDR3 DNA: TGTGCCAGCAGCTGGTCCGGGACAGGGTGGTCTGGGGCCAACGTCCTGACTTTC

D gene: TRBD1
clone size: -
V gene: TRBV11-1
J gene: TRBJ2-3
CDR3 protein: CASSLWQGEDTQYF
CDR3 DNA: TGTGCCAGCAGCTTATGGCAGGGGGAGGATACGCAGTATTTT

D gene: -
clone size: -
V gene: TRBV6-2/TRBV6-3
J gene: TRBJ2-3
CDR3 protein: CASSYFGFEADTQYF
CDR3 DNA: TGTGCCAGCAGTTACTTCGGGTTTGAAGCAGATACGCAGTATTTT

D gene: -
clone size: -
V gene: TRBV10-1
J gene: TRBJ1-1
CDR3 protein: CASSGQLNTEAFF
CDR3 DNA: TGCGCCAGCAGTGGACAGCTGAACACTGAAGCTTTCTTT

D gene: -
clone size: -
V gene: TRBV7-2
J gene: TRBJ2-1
CDR3 protein: CASSPRRGLTYNEQFF
CDR3 DNA: TGTGCCAGCAGCCCCCGTAGGGGTTTAACCTACAATGAGCAGTTCTTC